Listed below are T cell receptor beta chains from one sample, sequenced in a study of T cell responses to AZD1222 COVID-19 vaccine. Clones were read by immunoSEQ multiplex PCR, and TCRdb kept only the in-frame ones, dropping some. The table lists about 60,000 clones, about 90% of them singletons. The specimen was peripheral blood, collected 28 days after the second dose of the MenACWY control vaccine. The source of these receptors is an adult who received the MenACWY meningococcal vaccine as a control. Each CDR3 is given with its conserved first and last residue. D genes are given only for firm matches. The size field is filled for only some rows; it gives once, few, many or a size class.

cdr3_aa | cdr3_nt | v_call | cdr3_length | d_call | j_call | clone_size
CATSTPAGGTDEQYF | TGTGCCACCAGCACACCGGCAGGGGGAACGGACGAGCAGTACTTC | TRBV15 | 15 | TRBD1 | TRBJ2-7 | -
CATRGAYPSTDTQYF | TGCGCCACCCGCGGCGCATACCCTAGCACAGATACGCAGTATTTT | TRBV4-1 | 15 | - | TRBJ2-3 | -
CASMGIGQGTTNEKLFF | TGTGCCAGCATGGGAATAGGACAGGGGACAACTAATGAAAAACTGTTTTTT | TRBV27 | 17 | TRBD1 | TRBJ1-4 | -
CASGLGMDRGGNQPQHF | TGTGCTAGTGGTTTGGGCATGGACAGGGGGGGGAATCAGCCCCAGCATTTT | TRBV12-5 | 17 | TRBD1 | TRBJ1-5 | -
CAATPGSNQPQHF | TGTGCCGCTACACCAGGTAGCAATCAGCCCCAGCATTTT | TRBV10-3 | 13 | - | TRBJ1-5 | -
CASSPYADTQYF | TGTGCCAGCAGTCCCTACGCAGATACGCAGTATTTT | TRBV12-3/TRBV12-4 | 12 | - | TRBJ2-3 | -
CASKRQNYNTEAFF | TGTGCCAGTAAGCGACAGAACTACAACACTGAAGCTTTCTTT | TRBV19 | 14 | - | TRBJ1-1 | few
CASSDPTNTEAFF | TGTGCCAGCAGTGACCCCACGAACACTGAAGCTTTCTTT | TRBV2 | 13 | - | TRBJ1-1 | -
CASMAPGTGELFF | TGCGCCAGCATGGCCCCCGGCACCGGGGAGCTGTTTTTT | TRBV10-1 | 13 | - | TRBJ2-2 | once
CASSELAGGASTDTQYF | TGTGCCAGCAGTGAACTAGCGGGAGGGGCTAGCACAGATACGCAGTATTTT | TRBV6-1 | 17 | TRBD2 | TRBJ2-3 | once
CASVGERTDTQYF | TGTGCCAGCGTGGGAGAAAGGACGGATACGCAGTATTTT | TRBV2 | 13 | - | TRBJ2-3 | once
CASSYHSTATGNTIYF | TGTGCCAGCAGTTACCACTCAACGGCCACTGGAAACACCATATATTTT | TRBV6-2/TRBV6-3 | 16 | - | TRBJ1-3 | -
CASSGTGGNQPQHF | TGTGCCAGCAGCGGGACAGGGGGCAATCAGCCCCAGCATTTT | TRBV2 | 14 | TRBD1 | TRBJ1-5 | -
CASRLRDLNTGELFF | TGTGCCAGTAGGCTGCGGGATCTTAACACCGGGGAGCTGTTTTTT | TRBV19 | 15 | - | TRBJ2-2 | -
CAWSQGASYEQYF | TGTGCCTGGAGTCAGGGGGCTAGCTACGAGCAGTACTTC | TRBV30 | 13 | TRBD1 | TRBJ2-7 | once
CASGLGLPVNIQYF | TGCGCCAGCGGCCTCGGGCTCCCGGTCAACATTCAGTACTTC | TRBV5-1 | 14 | - | TRBJ2-4 | -
CASSLKGLSSGNTIYF | TGTGCCAGCAGTTTAAAGGGACTCAGCTCTGGAAACACCATATATTTT | TRBV28 | 16 | - | TRBJ1-3 | -
CASSLERAAQETQYF | TGTGCCAGCAGCTTGGAAAGGGCGGCCCAAGAGACCCAGTACTTC | TRBV5-4 | 15 | - | TRBJ2-5 | once
CASPERRGVGKLFF | TGTGCCAGCCCAGAGCGGAGAGGGGTCGGAAAACTGTTTTTT | TRBV28 | 14 | - | TRBJ1-4 | -
CASSLGGRAVGAGELFF | TGTGCCAGCAGCTTAGGCGGGAGGGCCGTCGGTGCCGGGGAGCTGTTTTTT | TRBV7-3 | 17 | TRBD2 | TRBJ2-2 | -
CASSPDRGEAYTF | TGTGCCAGCAGCCCGGACCGGGGTGAGGCCTACACCTTC | TRBV11-2 | 13 | - | TRBJ1-2 | few
CATQISSGLTGNQPQHF | TGTGCCACTCAGATTTCCTCAGGGTTAACGGGCAATCAGCCCCAGCATTTT | TRBV19 | 17 | - | TRBJ1-5 | -
CASSEPGTENNEQFF | TGCGCCAGCAGTGAGCCCGGGACAGAAAACAATGAGCAGTTCTTC | TRBV10-1 | 15 | TRBD1 | TRBJ2-1 | once
CASRPWDFIYEQYF | TGTGCAAGTCGCCCCTGGGACTTCATCTACGAGCAGTACTTC | TRBV12-2 | 14 | - | TRBJ2-7 | -
CTSSPTTPPDTQYF | TGCACCAGCAGCCCGACTACACCCCCAGATACGCAGTATTTT | TRBV1 | 14 | - | TRBJ2-3 | -
CAISEGTGHIEKLFF | TGTGCCATCAGTGAGGGTACAGGGCACATTGAAAAACTGTTTTTT | TRBV10-3 | 15 | - | TRBJ1-4 | -
CASSLDTANQPQHF | TGTGCCAGCAGCTTGGACACAGCTAATCAGCCCCAGCATTTT | TRBV5-5 | 14 | - | TRBJ1-5 | -
CATSSRQGQNIQYF | TGTGCCACCAGCAGTAGACAGGGCCAAAACATTCAGTACTTC | TRBV15 | 14 | TRBD1 | TRBJ2-4 | -
CASSSTLQGRNGYTF | TGTGCCAGTAGTTCCACCTTACAGGGAAGGAACGGCTACACCTTC | TRBV19 | 15 | - | TRBJ1-2 | -
CAWKRDSYNEQFF | TGTGCCTGGAAGCGGGACTCCTACAATGAGCAGTTCTTC | TRBV30 | 13 | TRBD2 | TRBJ2-1 | -
CASRDNSPLHF | TGTGCCAGCAGGGATAATTCACCCCTCCACTTT | TRBV28 | 11 | - | TRBJ1-6 | once
CASSLGTNRGEGYTF | TGTGCCAGCAGCTTAGGAACGAACAGGGGCGAGGGCTACACCTTC | TRBV7-2 | 15 | TRBD1 | TRBJ1-2 | -
CASSSSSYEQYF | TGTGCCAGCAGCTCCAGCTCCTACGAGCAGTACTTC | TRBV11-2 | 12 | - | TRBJ2-7 | -
CSVGGLAGETQYF | TGCAGCGTTGGAGGACTAGCGGGAGAGACCCAGTACTTC | TRBV29-1 | 13 | TRBD2 | TRBJ2-5 | -
CASSLGLAGRTDTQYF | TGCGCCAGCAGCTTGGGACTAGCGGGGCGAACAGATACGCAGTATTTT | TRBV5-1 | 16 | TRBD2 | TRBJ2-3 | -
CASSHSPRGNTEAFF | TGCGCCAGCAGTCATTCCCCCCGAGGGAACACTGAAGCTTTCTTT | TRBV23-1 | 15 | - | TRBJ1-1 | -
CASTQGAPSYGYTF | TGTGCCAGTACTCAGGGGGCTCCTAGCTATGGCTACACCTTC | TRBV19 | 14 | TRBD1 | TRBJ1-2 | -
CASGLPTSSEQETQYF | TGTGCTAGTGGTTTGCCAACCTCGTCAGAACAAGAGACCCAGTACTTC | TRBV12-5 | 16 | - | TRBJ2-5 | -
CASSGNPALNTEAFF | TGTGCCAGCAGCGGAAACCCGGCGCTGAACACTGAAGCTTTCTTT | TRBV9 | 15 | - | TRBJ1-1 | -
CASSLQLAGVGEQFF | TGTGCCAGCAGCTTACAACTAGCGGGAGTAGGTGAGCAGTTCTTC | TRBV7-3 | 15 | TRBD2 | TRBJ2-1 | -
CASSPTSSANYGYTF | TGTGCCAGCAGCCCCACTTCTAGCGCTAACTATGGCTACACCTTC | TRBV3-1/TRBV3-2 | 15 | - | TRBJ1-2 | -
CAISEGLTEPPLHF | TGTGCCATCAGTGAGGGACTAACCGAACCACCCCTCCACTTT | TRBV10-3 | 14 | - | TRBJ1-6 | -
CASLQGRTGNTIYF | TGTGCCAGCCTTCAGGGAAGGACTGGAAACACCATATATTTT | TRBV7-2 | 14 | - | TRBJ1-3 | -
CARDGAPTDTQYF | TGTGCCAGGGACGGAGCTCCCACAGATACGCAGTATTTT | TRBV2 | 13 | - | TRBJ2-3 | -
CASSLTGATEAFF | TGTGCCAGCAGCTTAACCGGGGCAACTGAAGCTTTCTTT | TRBV7-3 | 13 | - | TRBJ1-1 | -
CASAPHSAYEQYF | TGCGCCAGCGCCCCCCACAGTGCCTACGAGCAGTACTTC | TRBV5-1 | 13 | - | TRBJ2-7 | -
CAWGQGMSYEQYF | TGTGCCTGGGGACAGGGAATGTCCTACGAGCAGTACTTC | TRBV30 | 13 | TRBD1 | TRBJ2-7 | -
CASRGDPKKANTGELFF | TGTGCCAGCCGGGGGGACCCGAAAAAAGCGAACACCGGGGAGCTGTTTTTT | TRBV2 | 17 | TRBD2 | TRBJ2-2 | -